This passage covers 19 T cell receptor beta chains from one sample sequenced in a study of cytomegalovirus exposure and HLA in healthy donors. 60 Vbeta and 13 Jbeta primers were used in PCR. The repertoire was sequenced with immunoSEQ multiplex PCR; TCRdb's copy has only in-frame clones and lacks some. The sample records 130,000 to 150,000 clones, approximately 74% being singletons. The specimen sequenced was PBMCs. These receptors were taken from a man younger than 35 in good health and CMV-seropositive.

The rearrangement links TRBV6-5 to TRBJ2-7, with TRBD2 as a possible D gene (6 bases). The CDR3 runs to 16 residues. V dropped 2 bases and J dropped 1 base, with 15 bases sitting between them. The germline gives CDR1 MNHEY, CDR2 SVGAGI. The CDR3 spells CASSYRDSSESYEQYF. DNA for the CDR3: TGTGCCAGCAGTTACCGGGACTCGTCCGAATCCTACGAGCAGTACTTC.

V gene TRBV6-5 combines with J gene TRBJ2-5; D might be TRBD2 (6 bases). Gene TRBJ2-7 matches the end of the DNA better, so the J call may be wrong. The CDR3 covers 12 residues. CDR1 is MNHEY, CDR2 SVGAGI, per germline. DNA for the CDR3: TGTGCCAGCAGTGTTAGCGGCTACGAGCAGTACTTC. Translated, it gives CASSVSGYEQYF.

The chain uses TRBV6-6 and TRBJ1-2; 7 bases are a match to TRBD1. Trimming cost V 7 bases and J 3 bases; bases outside gene matches: 8. Germline CDR1 and CDR2: MNHNY and SVGAGI (reference sequence). The CDR3 contains 14 residues. CDR3 residues: CASTIRDSYYGYTF. As DNA, the CDR3 is TGTGCCAGCACAATCCGGGACAGCTACTATGGCTACACCTTC.

The chain joins TRBV9 to TRBJ2-7, with a tentative D call TRBD2 (6 bases). Deletions cut 0 bases from V and 0 bases from J, with 10 bases between. The CDR3 sequence is 15 residues long. Germline CDR1 reads SGDLS; CDR2 reads YYNGEE. The CDR3 reads CASSVDLAYSYEQYF. CDR3 nucleotide sequence: TGTGCCAGCAGCGTAGACCTAGCGTACTCCTACGAGCAGTACTTC.

This chain connects TRBV27 to TRBJ2-1, with 12 bases matching TRBD2. Losses at the gene ends were 1 base for V and 6 bases for J; bases not matched to a gene: 4. The CDR3 runs 16 residues. The germline V gene has CDR1 MNHEY and CDR2 SMNVEV (reference sequence). The CDR3 loop reads CASSLWASGGANEQFF. CDR3 coding DNA: TGTGCCAGCAGTTTATGGGCTAGCGGGGGGGCCAATGAGCAGTTCTTC.

CDR3 residues: CASSSRLAGGPETQYF. The CDR3 coding sequence is TGCGCCAGCAGCTCGAGACTAGCGGGAGGGCCAGAGACCCAGTACTTC. The rearrangement uses TRBV5-1 and TRBJ2-5, with 14 nucleotides matching TRBD2. From germline, CDR1 is SGHRS and CDR2 YFSETQ. The CDR3 runs 16 residues. V was pared by 3 bases and J by 4 bases, with 5 bases of the junction left unmatched. Supplemented by reference TRBV5-1 and TRBJ2-5, the full variable domain reads KAGVTQTPRYLIKTRGQQVTLSCSPISGHRSVSWYQQTPGQGLQFLFEYFSETQRNKGNFPGRFSGRQFSNSRSEMNVSTLELGDSALYLCASSSRLAGGPETQYFGPGTRLLVL.

This sequence joins TRBV7-3 and TRBJ1-1; 8 nucleotides agree with TRBD1. From germline, CDR1 is SGHTA and CDR2 FQGTGA. This CDR3 spans 16 amino acids. Losses at the gene ends were 1 base for V and 6 bases for J; bases not matched to a gene: 10. CDR3 protein: CASSLMAGGAPAEAFF. CDR3 sequence (DNA): TGTGCCAGCAGCTTAATGGCAGGGGGCGCCCCGGCTGAAGCTTTCTTT.

This clone has a handful of counts. The chain employs TRBV29-1 and TRBJ1-1, with D unresolved. CDR1 SQVTM and CDR2 ANQGSEA come from the germline V gene. V lost 6 bases, J lost 4 bases, and 9 bases lay in between. The length of the CDR3 is 11 residues. In DNA, the CDR3 is TGCAGCGTGCCCACAACCACTGAAGCTTTCTTT. Amino acid sequence: CSVPTTTEAFF. Together with reference TRBV29-1 and TRBJ1-1, the CDR3 gives the full variable domain: SAVISQKPSRDICQRGTSLTIQCQVDSQVTMMFWYRQQPGQSLTLIATANQGSEATYESGFVIDKFPISRPNLTFSTLTVSNMSPEDSSIYLCSVPTTTEAFFGQGTRLTVV.

The rearrangement joins TRBV11-3 to TRBJ2-1; 8 positions match TRBD1. Trimming removed 5 bases from V and 6 bases from J; junction bases left unmatched: 3. The CDR3 length is 13 residues. The germline gives CDR1 SGHNT, CDR2 YENEEA. CDR3: CASSVDRANEQFF. The CDR3 nucleotides are TGTGCCAGCAGCGTGGACAGGGCCAATGAGCAGTTCTTC.

This clone has a handful of counts. Additional DNA sequences in this sample encode the identical CDR3. The chain is built from TRBV5-1 and TRBJ2-7; TRBD2 might be the D (5 bases). Germline V lookup: CDR1 SGHRS, CDR2 YFSETQ. V was cut by 0 bases and J by 2 bases, with 15 bases left in between. This CDR3 is 16 amino acids long. CDR3 bases: TGCGCCAGCAGCTTGGCCTCGGGGAAGGGCACCTACGAGCAGTACTTC. The encoded protein is CASSLASGKGTYEQYF.

This rearrangement joins TRBV5-6 to TRBJ2-3, with a weak D call TRBD1 (6 bases). The CDR3 runs 14 residues. The germline V gene has CDR1 SGHDT and CDR2 YYEEEE. Trimming cost V 4 bases and J 1 base, with 10 bases left between them. This CDR3 is CASSQGHRTDTQYF. The CDR3 DNA reads as TGTGCCAGCAGCCAGGGACATCGCACAGATACGCAGTATTTT.

The chain recombines TRBV28 with TRBJ2-7; 7 bases are shared with TRBD1. From germline, CDR1 is MDHEN and CDR2 SYDVKM. The CDR3 is 13 amino acids. V trimming: 4 bases; J trimming: 7 bases; junction bases outside the gene matches: 7. The CDR3 spells CASSSQTGREQYF. CDR3 DNA sequence: TGTGCCAGCAGTTCCCAGACAGGGCGTGAGCAGTACTTC. The variable domain in full, completed from reference TRBV28 and TRBJ2-7, reads DVKVTQSSRYLVKRTGEKVFLECVQDMDHENMFWYRQDPGLGLRLIYFSYDVKMKEKGDIPEGYSVSREKKERFSLILESASTNQTSMYLCASSSQTGREQYFGPGTRLTVT.

The chain employs TRBV6-1 and TRBJ1-2; no firm D call. Germline CDR1 MNHNS, CDR2 SASEGT. This CDR3 has 15 amino acids. V lost 7 bases, J lost 0 bases, and 15 bases lay in between. The CDR3 reads CASKLSTGANYGYTF. The CDR3 coding sequence is TGTGCCAGCAAACTATCCACCGGCGCTAACTATGGCTACACCTTC.

The rearrangement uses TRBV6-5 and TRBJ1-1; D possibly corresponds to TRBD1 (5 bases). Germline V lookup: CDR1 MNHEY, CDR2 SVGAGI. This CDR3 has 16 residues. Trimming removed 0 bases from V and 6 bases from J, with 17 bases in between. The DNA of the CDR3 is TGTGCCAGCAGTTACTCGCGGGGGAGGGGCATGGCTGAAGCTTTCTTT. Translating gives CASSYSRGRGMAEAFF.

This clone was observed a single time. CDR3 DNA sequence: TGTGCCAGCAGCTTAGGGAGAGGCAATCAGCCCCAGCATTTT. Residues: CASSLGRGNQPQHF. The rearrangement uses TRBV7-2 and TRBJ1-5; D is undetermined. V was cut by 1 base and J by 2 bases, with 6 bases left in between. There are 14 residues in the CDR3. The germline CDR1 and CDR2 sequences are SGHTA and FQGNSA.

J is TRBJ1-6 and V is TRBV2; D is unclear. CDR3 length equals 16 residues. Per the germline V gene, CDR1 is SNHLY and CDR2 is FYNNEI. V was clipped by 2 bases and J by 3 bases, with 11 bases between them. CDR3: CASSELPGIYNSPLHF. The CDR3 DNA reads as TGTGCCAGCAGTGAACTTCCAGGAATCTATAATTCACCCCTCCACTTT.

The chain has TRBV7-9 and TRBJ2-2; 7 bases line up with TRBD2. V lost 1 base and J lost 7; bases outside the gene matches: 6. Germline V CDR1 and CDR2: SEHNR, FQNEAQ (reference sequence). CDR3 length: 15 residues. The DNA of the CDR3 is TGTGCCAGCAGCTTAGGGAGCGGGACTGGCGGGGAGCTGTTTTTT. As protein: CASSLGSGTGGELFF. The complete variable domain, with remaining parts taken from reference TRBV7-9 and TRBJ2-2, reads DTGVSQNPRHKITKRGQNVTFRCDPISEHNRLYWYRQTLGQGPEFLTYFQNEAQLEKSRLLSDRFSAERPKGSFSTLEIQRTEQGDSAMYLCASSLGSGTGGELFFGEGSRLTVL.

This clone was found a few times. The chain uses TRBV2 and TRBJ2-7; 8 bases match TRBD1. Germline V gene data show CDR1 as SNHLY and CDR2 as FYNNEI. J lost 3 bases, V lost 7 bases, and 11 bases had no gene match. The CDR3 is made up of 15 amino acids. The CDR3 protein is CASKRTGQAVYEQYF. The CDR3 DNA reads as TGTGCCAGCAAAAGGACAGGGCAGGCGGTCTACGAGCAGTACTTC.

The V call is TRBV6-1, the J call TRBJ1-4; 10 bases are shared with TRBD1. The CDR3 is 14 amino acids. CDR1 MNHNS and CDR2 SASEGT come from the germline V gene. Trimming took 6 bases from V and 7 from J; bases not matched to a gene: 5. CDR3 amino acids: CASRRDRGSEKLFF. CDR3 in DNA: TGTGCCAGCAGGAGGGACAGGGGCTCTGAAAAACTGTTTTTT.